Given below is one T cell receptor (beta chain) in context. One junction end does not reproduce the germline sequence, and a read error may be involved. Within 2 weeks before study entry, exposed participants met a COVID-19 case. Germline loops: CDR1 LNHNV, CDR2 YYDKDF (reference sequence). The CDR3 runs 14 residues. Using immunoSEQ multiplex PCR, the repertoire was profiled, and TCRdb retains in-frame clones only, with some absent. The table shows about 300,000 clones, with roughly 89% occurring only once. This specimen comes from a study of blood T cell repertoires in COVID-19. Study context: COVID-19 samples, acute and convalescent, were from the United States, Italy and Spain. The cDNA or gDNA used as material had been derived from T cells, B-cell-depleted T cells, or PBMCs.

J is TRBJ1-2 and V is TRBV15; a possible D gene is TRBD1 (5 bases). What was sequenced was PBMCs or T cells enriched from blood (not recorded which). The TCR comes from a woman between 45 and 60 years old who had been exposed to COVID-19. CDR3 bases: TGTGCCACCAGCAGAGAGAAGGGGAACTCTTTCCTCTTTTTC. Its protein is CATSREKGNSFLFF. Full variable domain (missing parts from reference TRBV15 and TRBJ1-2): DAMVIQNPRYQVTQFGKPVTLSCSQTLNHNVMYWYQQKSSQAPKLLFHYYDKDFNNEADTPDNFQSRRPNTSFCFLDIRSPGLGDTAMYLCATSREKGNSFLFFGSGTRLTVV.